What follows are 29 T cell receptor beta chains derived from one specimen sequenced in a study of T cell repertoires in cytomegalovirus infection. TCRdb independently ran MiXCR on the reads; one entry per CDR3 protein. The sample yields some 400,000 distinct CDR3 sequences, around 32% seen once. Sequenced input: PBMCs. The receptors shown here come from a human donor in good health (CMV status not recorded). Some clones in this sample may be carry-over from other donors' samples.

The CDR3 DNA reads as TGTGCCAGCGTGGCCCCGGGGACTGGGAATGAAAAACTGTTTTTT. Amino acids: CASVAPGTGNEKLFF. This chain uses TRBV12-3 or TRBV12-4 with TRBJ1-4; maybe TRBD1 (5 bases). CDR3 size: 15 residues. Trimming took off 8 bases at V and 5 bases at J, with 18 bases between the two ends.

The chain uses TRBV10-3 and TRBJ1-6; D ambiguous. The V gene's germline CDR1 is ENHRY and CDR2 SYGVKD. This CDR3 spans 15 amino acids. Trimming cost V 7 bases and J 5 bases, with 15 bases left between them. The CDR3 reads CAITRDGLDNSPLHF. In DNA form, the CDR3 reads TGTGCCATCACCAGAGACGGTTTAGATAATTCACCCCTCCACTTT.

This clonotype was seen a few times. The rearrangement uses TRBV15 and TRBJ1-4; D is uncertain. CDR1 LNHNV and CDR2 YYDKDF come from the germline V gene (reference sequence). The CDR3 length is 11 residues. V gave up 1 base and J gave up 15 bases, with 9 bases separating them. Here the CDR3 reads CATSRGPGVFF. For the CDR3, the DNA is TGTGCCACCAGCAGAGGTCCTGGGGTGTTTTTT.

The chain recombines TRBV18 with TRBJ2-5, with D possibly being TRBD1 (6 bases). CDR3 length: 15 residues. Germline values: CDR1 KGHSH, CDR2 LQKENI. The V and J ends lost 2 bases and 2 bases respectively, with 12 bases between them. The CDR3: CASSPSDSSQETQYF. The CDR3 nucleotides are TGTGCCAGCTCACCATCGGACAGCTCACAAGAGACCCAGTACTTC.

This clonotype has at least ten counts. The J gene is TRBJ1-5, the V gene TRBV12-3 or TRBV12-4; 9 nucleotides align to TRBD1. The CDR3 sequence is 16 residues long. J was trimmed by 2 bases and V by 6 bases; bases with no gene match: 8. The CDR3 coding sequence is TGTGCCAGCAGAGTAACAGGGGGCCAGGGCAATCAGCCCCAGCATTTT. It yields the protein CASRVTGGQGNQPQHF.

The DNA for the CDR3 is TGTGCCAGTAGTATAGTAAAGGGAAGTGATTCACCCCTCCACTTT. This sequence encodes CASSIVKGSDSPLHF. The chain is built from TRBV19 and TRBJ1-6; D remains unclear. Germline loops: CDR1 LNHDA, CDR2 SQIVND (reference sequence). Trimming took 1 base from V and 8 from J, leaving 12 bases between them. This CDR3 is 15 amino acids long.

This chain joins TRBV6-1 and TRBJ1-1; the match to TRBD1 covers 7 bases. V was clipped by 0 bases and J by 6 bases; unmatched bases: 7. Looked up from germline, CDR1 is MNHNS and CDR2 is SASEGT. CDR3 length: 15 amino acids. Written as DNA, the CDR3 is TGTGCCAGCAGTGAAGCTGGCAGGGGGGTCGCTGAAGCTTTCTTT. Its translation is CASSEAGRGVAEAFF.

This clonotype showed up just a few times. The V and J genes are TRBV3-1 and TRBJ1-5; no clear D gene. Germline CDR1 and CDR2: LGHDT and YNNKEL (reference sequence). Trimming took off 4 bases at V and 1 base at J, with 11 bases between the two ends. The CDR3 extends over 15 amino acids. CDR3 sequence reads: CASSPTRKSNQPQHF. The CDR3 DNA sequence: TGTGCCAGCAGCCCCACGAGGAAAAGCAATCAGCCCCAGCATTTT.

This clonotype was picked up many times. V usage is TRBV7-2 and J usage is TRBJ1-2; tentatively, D is TRBD1 (5 bases). Between the trimmed V and J ends, which lost 1 base and 4 bases, there was a span of 7 bases. The CDR3 extends over 13 amino acids. CDR1 is SGHTA, CDR2 FQGNSA, per germline. As DNA, the CDR3 is TGTGCCAGCAGCTTAGTTGGGACCTATGGCTACACCTTC. This sequence encodes CASSLVGTYGYTF.

The chain links TRBV5-1 to TRBJ2-3; 12 bases agree with TRBD2. CDR3 length: 16 residues. V shed 0 bases, J shed 6 bases, and the junction held 5 bases outside the gene matches. Germline V CDR1 and CDR2: SGHRS, YFSETQ. Here the CDR3 reads CASSLGTSGAADTQYF. CDR3 nucleotide sequence: TGCGCCAGCAGCTTGGGGACTAGCGGGGCGGCCGATACGCAGTATTTT.

The V and J genes are TRBV12-3 or TRBV12-4 and TRBJ2-5, with a weak D call TRBD2 (5 bases). V lost 5 bases to trimming and J lost 5 bases, with 9 bases between them. The CDR3 covers 12 residues. CDR3: CASSTRRETQYF. The DNA of the CDR3 is TGTGCCAGCAGTACTAGGCGGGAGACCCAGTACTTC.

There are many counts of this clonotype. V is TRBV7-6 and J is TRBJ2-1; D could derive from TRBD1 or TRBD2 (6 bases each). V was pared by 3 bases and J by 0 bases, with 12 bases between. This CDR3 is built from 16 residues. In germline, CDR1 is SGHVS, CDR2 FNYEAQ. The CDR3 region is CASSFGGGSSYNEQFF. CDR3 coding DNA: TGTGCCAGCAGCTTCGGAGGGGGGAGCTCCTACAATGAGCAGTTCTTC.

Comments on this clonotype: It may be a read error: a sequence one base away is much more abundant. J is TRBJ1-1 and V is TRBV7-2; 7 bases agree with TRBD1. Per germline, CDR1 SGHTA and CDR2 FQGNSA. V dropped 5 bases and J dropped 4; count of bases not matched to a gene: 10. The CDR3 extends over 15 amino acids. CDR3 sequence (DNA): TGTGCCAGCAGCCCTAGGACAGGTAGGAGCACTGAAGCTTTCTTT. It translates to CASSPRTGRSTEAFF.

On this clonotype: This sequence may be a read error, since a much larger clone differs from it by one base. The chain employs TRBV7-2 and TRBJ2-1; D possibly corresponds to TRBD1 (5 bases). In germline, CDR1 is SGHTA, CDR2 FQGNSA. The V gene lost 4 bases and the J gene lost 9 bases, with 13 bases spanning the gap. This CDR3 comprises 13 residues. The CDR3 loop reads CASSYAIGVEQFF. The CDR3 DNA reads TGTGCCAGCAGCTATGCCATAGGGGTTGAGCAGTTCTTC.

This clonotype was seen more than once but under ten times. This chain uses TRBV20-1 with TRBJ2-7; D ambiguous. The CDR3 is 14 residues long. Looked up from germline, CDR1 is DFQATT and CDR2 is SNEGSKA (reference sequence). Trimming removed 0 bases from V and 3 bases from J, with 12 bases in between. CDR3 bases: TGCAGTGCTAGAGATAGGGCCACGCTCTACGAGCAGTACTTC. This sequence encodes CSARDRATLYEQYF.

The rearrangement uses TRBV19 and TRBJ2-3; perhaps TRBD2 as D (5 bases). The V and J ends lost 4 bases and 10 bases respectively, with 18 bases between them. The germline V gene has CDR1 LNHDA and CDR2 SQIVND (reference sequence). There are 14 residues in the CDR3. CDR3 amino acids: CASSTDPPRGSQYF. The CDR3 coding sequence is TGTGCCAGTAGTACGGATCCACCACGGGGATCGCAGTATTTT.

This clonotype was seen a few times. V and J are TRBV4-1 and TRBJ2-1; 9 nucleotides agree with TRBD2. The CDR3 is 15 amino acids. Unmatched junction bases numbered 13, after V lost 0 bases and J lost 16 bases. CDR1 MGHRA and CDR2 YSYEKL come from the germline V gene. The CDR3 loop is CASSQDVQRGAISFF. CDR3 nucleotides: TGCGCCAGCAGCCAAGATGTGCAGCGGGGGGCCATTTCTTTCTTC.

This clonotype was seen a handful of times. CDR3 loop: CASSPTGRTDTQYF. CDR3 bases: TGCGCCAGCAGCCCGACCGGGAGGACAGATACGCAGTATTTT. The chain couples TRBV5-1 to TRBJ2-3; 7 nucleotides agree with TRBD2. Germline V CDR1 and CDR2: SGHRS, YFSETQ. Trimming removed 4 bases from V and 3 bases from J; junction bases left unmatched: 5. There are 14 residues in the CDR3.

J is TRBJ2-5 and V is TRBV12-3 or TRBV12-4; unclear D gene. The CDR3 consists of 14 residues. V was cut by 1 base and J by 4 bases, with 10 bases left in between. This CDR3 reads CASSLGPSGETQYF. DNA for the CDR3: TGTGCCAGCAGTTTAGGGCCCTCTGGAGAGACCCAGTACTTC.

This clonotype was seen many times. This chain uses TRBV7-2 with TRBJ2-5, with 10 bases aligning to TRBD1. This CDR3 contains 15 residues. Germline trimming cut 1 base from V and 4 bases from J; bases unmatched to any gene: 3. Germline loops: CDR1 SGHTA, CDR2 FQGNSA. CDR3: CASSLGQGAGETQYF. The CDR3 bases are TGTGCCAGCAGCTTAGGACAGGGGGCTGGAGAGACCCAGTACTTC.

This clonotype was seen a few times. This chain links TRBV11-2 with TRBJ2-2; 8 nucleotides align to TRBD2. The V gene end was trimmed by 2 bases and the J gene end by 2 bases; junction bases not matched to a gene: 4. The CDR3 spans 16 residues. Looked up from germline, CDR1 is SGHAT and CDR2 is FQNNGV. DNA of the CDR3: TGTGCCAGCAGCTTACATGCGGGGGGCAACACCGGGGAGCTGTTTTTT. Translation: CASSLHAGGNTGELFF.

The chain recombines TRBV4-1 with TRBJ1-5; D ambiguous. The V end lost 3 bases, the J end lost 3 bases, and 3 bases lay between the germline ends. The CDR3 covers 12 residues. Germline V gene data show CDR1 as MGHRA and CDR2 as YSYEKL. The CDR3 DNA sequence: TGCGCCAGCAGCCATCACAATCAGCCCCAGCATTTT. Amino acid sequence: CASSHHNQPQHF.

This clonotype was seen repeatedly, ten times or more. The J gene is TRBJ1-4, the V gene TRBV7-2, with 7 bases identical to TRBD1. Germline-derived CDR1 and CDR2 are SGHTA and FQGNSA. There are 19 residues in the CDR3. Trimming took 2 bases from V and 0 from J; bases not matched to a gene: 12. The CDR3 nucleotides are TGTGCCAGCAGCTTATCCCTGGACAGGACTGCCGCAACTAATGAAAAACTGTTTTTT. This sequence encodes CASSLSLDRTAATNEKLFF.

In its sample, this clonotype was seen a few times. The V and J genes are TRBV27 and TRBJ1-5, with 7 positions matching TRBD1. Germline V gene data show CDR1 as MNHEY and CDR2 as SMNVEV (reference sequence). CDR3 length: 16 amino acids. V was pared by 5 bases and J by 2 bases, with 9 bases of the junction left unmatched. Here the CDR3 reads CASSPTGTAGNQPQHF. Written as DNA, the CDR3 is TGTGCCAGCAGTCCAACCGGGACAGCGGGCAATCAGCCCCAGCATTTT.

This clonotype showed up just a few times. This rearrangement joins TRBV10-3 to TRBJ2-7, with D maybe TRBD1 (6 bases). The CDR3 has 13 residues. V lost 2 bases to trimming and J lost 5 bases, with 10 bases between them. Looked up from germline, CDR1 is ENHRY and CDR2 is SYGVKD. DNA for the CDR3: TGTGCCATCAGTGAGGCAGGGGTAAACGAGCAGTACTTC. It is translated as CAISEAGVNEQYF.

This rearrangement joins TRBV5-5 to TRBJ2-1; a weak D match, TRBD2 (6 bases). Germline V CDR1 and CDR2: SGHKS, YYEKEE (reference sequence). This CDR3 spans 13 amino acids. The V and J ends lost 6 bases and 8 bases respectively, with 15 bases between them. This chain's CDR3 is CASTSGPGDEQFF. CDR3 nucleotide sequence: TGTGCCAGCACAAGCGGGCCGGGCGATGAGCAGTTCTTC. Drawing the rest from reference TRBV5-5 and TRBJ2-1, the complete variable domain is DAGVTQSPTHLIKTRGQQVTLRCSPISGHKSVSWYQQVLGQGPQFIFQYYEKEERGRGNFPDRFSARQFPNYSSELNVNALLLGDSALYLCASTSGPGDEQFFGPGTRLTVL.

This chain joins TRBV2 and TRBJ2-3; no reliable D call. V was pared by 7 bases and J by 3 bases, with 23 bases between. The CDR3 extends over 17 amino acids. Germline CDR1 SNHLY, CDR2 FYNNEI. The CDR3 protein is CASKVPMDPRSTDTQYF. The CDR3 coding sequence is TGTGCCAGCAAAGTTCCAATGGACCCCCGAAGTACAGATACGCAGTATTTT.

This clonotype was picked up a small number of times. The chain is built from TRBV7-2 and TRBJ2-7, with 12 bases lining up with TRBD2. From germline, CDR1 is SGHTA and CDR2 FQGNSA. The CDR3 is 16 residues long. The junction had 8 bases not matched to a gene; V was cut back by 5 bases and J by 3 bases. The CDR3: CASSTSGGNARYEQYF. The CDR3 DNA reads TGTGCCAGCAGCACTAGCGGGGGGAACGCCCGCTACGAGCAGTACTTC.

This clonotype was counted a few times. V usage is TRBV7-2 and J usage is TRBJ2-3, with D possibly matching TRBD2 (5 bases). This CDR3 has 14 amino acids. CDR1 is SGHTA, CDR2 FQGNSA, per germline. Trimming removed 9 bases at V and 3 bases at J, with 16 bases between. The CDR3 bases are TGTGCCAGAGCTTTCGGGGTCAGTACAGATACGCAGTATTTT. The encoded protein is CARAFGVSTDTQYF.